This T cell receptor beta chain was retrieved from a study of T cell changes during pregnancy in multiple sclerosis. Profiling relied on immunoSEQ multiplex PCR, and the TCRdb table lists in-frame clones only, not all of them. The data hold just under 70,000 clones, with about 90% observed a single time. The CDR3 contains 13 residues. From germline, CDR1 is SGHTA and CDR2 FQGTGA. V dropped 5 bases and J dropped 5; count of bases not matched to a gene: 2. The chain couples TRBV7-3 to TRBJ2-2; 7 bases align to TRBD1. Sequencing was performed on peripheral blood, taken in the second trimester of pregnancy. The sequence derives from a female donor with multiple sclerosis, enrolled in a pregnancy study. The CDR3 loop is CASSPTGTGELFF. The CDR3 DNA follows: TGTGCCAGCAGCCCGACAGGGACCGGGGAGCTGTTTTTT. The variable domain in full, with the rest retrieved from reference TRBV7-3 and TRBJ2-2, is GAGVSQTPSNKVTEKGKYVELRCDPISGHTALYWYRQSLGQGPEFLIYFQGTGAADDSGLPNDRFFAVRPEGSVSTLKIQRTERGDSAVYLCASSPTGTGELFFGEGSRLTVL.